This T cell receptor beta chain was sequenced during a study of blood T cell repertoires in COVID-19. Study-wide background: PBMCs, B-cell-depleted T cells, or T cells provided the cDNA or gDNA that made up the material.

The V and J ends lost 7 bases and 8 bases, in that order; junction bases with no gene match: 20. Germline CDR1 is SGHTA and CDR2 is FQGNSA. CDR3 length: 18 amino acids. Recruits, aged about 18 to 90 years, lived in 24 US areas. Participants had their cohort set by participant-reported clinical history. Original processing notes: Amplification of reference gene primers provided the estimated nucleated cell counts. Libraries were prepared by immunoSEQ multiplex PCR; TCRdb keeps only in-frame clonotypes and omits some of them. V, J and clone size were drawn from that table, and D and trimming were deduced from the DNA. Of roughly 180,000 clones listed, less than 90% are singletons.

The TCR originated in a woman aged 50 to 60 who had recovered from COVID-19. The J gene is TRBJ2-1, the V gene TRBV7-2; 10 bases map to TRBD2. The source material was PBMCs or T cells enriched from blood (not recorded which). CDR3: CASTRLGTSAWGRHEQFF. In DNA, the CDR3 is TGTGCCAGCACCCGGCTAGGGACTAGCGCGTGGGGTCGGCATGAGCAGTTCTTC.